The 9 T cell receptor beta chains presented below share a single source sample, sequenced in a study of Ad26.COV2.S vaccination and SARS-CoV-2 variants. Treatment described: roughly 18 received Ad26.COV2.S at low or high dose, single or two shots; five or six received placebo; per-sample allocation not given. It was on day 63 after the first vaccine or placebo injection that samples were taken. The assay was immunoSEQ multiplex PCR, and TCRdb's table has in-frame clones only and misses some. The sample has roughly 510,000 clones; roughly 87% are singletons. Material: peripheral blood, obtained in a trial of Ad26.COV2.S vaccine versus placebo. All receptors come from a person between 18 and 59 years old who received the Ad26.COV2.S COVID-19 vaccine or a placebo.

V gene TRBV19 combines with J gene TRBJ1-2, with 8 bases aligning to TRBD1. Looked up from germline, CDR1 is LNHDA and CDR2 is SQIVND (reference sequence). This CDR3 is built from 15 residues. The V gene end was trimmed by 4 bases and the J gene end by 4 bases; junction bases not matched to a gene: 8. CDR3 sequence reads: CASSTRDRTRYGYTF. As DNA, the CDR3 is TGTGCCAGTAGTACCCGGGACAGGACGCGCTATGGCTACACCTTC.

The chain couples TRBV28 to TRBJ1-3, with 7 bases aligning to TRBD1. V was clipped by 5 bases and J by 3 bases; unmatched bases: 4. There are 14 residues in the CDR3. CDR1 and CDR2 from the germline V gene are MDHEN and SYDVKM. The CDR3 DNA is TGTGCCAGCAGTCTTAACAGGGGTGGAAACACCATATATTTT. It translates to CASSLNRGGNTIYF.

On this clone: The same CDR3 can be traced to other DNA sequences in this sample. The rearrangement uses TRBV4-2 and TRBJ2-2; D call uncertain. Germline CDR1 is LGHNA and CDR2 is YNFKEQ. The length of the CDR3 is 15 residues. The V end was cut by 0 bases, the J end by 1 base, with 6 bases between. CDR3 sequence: CASSQDRRNTGELFF. The CDR3 bases are TGTGCCAGCAGCCAAGATAGGAGGAACACCGGGGAGCTGTTTTTT.

The chain is built from TRBV3-1 (or the pseudogene TRBV3-2) and TRBJ1-5; 7 bases are shared with TRBD1. This CDR3 has 15 residues. J lost 8 bases, V lost 2 bases, and 9 bases had no gene match. Germline V lookup: CDR1 LGHDT, CDR2 YNNKEL (reference sequence). The CDR3 DNA follows: TGTGCCAGCAGCCAAACAGGGGTCCCGGCGGAGCCCCAGCATTTT. Encoded protein: CASSQTGVPAEPQHF.

V is TRBV7-2 and J is TRBJ2-1; 7 nucleotides align to TRBD2. In germline, CDR1 is SGHTA, CDR2 FQGNSA. The CDR3 length is 18 residues. The V and J ends lost 2 bases and 3 bases, in that order; junction bases with no gene match: 13. CDR3 residues: CASSLMPSGTFGYNEQFF. CDR3 bases: TGTGCCAGCAGCTTAATGCCTAGCGGAACTTTCGGCTACAATGAGCAGTTCTTC.

The J gene is TRBJ2-2, the V gene TRBV3-1 (or the pseudogene TRBV3-2); TRBD2 matches at 14 bases. Trimming at V came to 4 bases and at J to 0 bases, leaving 4 bases not matched to a gene. Germline CDR1 reads LGHDT; CDR2 reads YNNKEL (reference sequence). The CDR3 has 18 residues. CDR3 in amino acids: CASSPGLAGAPNTGELFF. The DNA of the CDR3 is TGTGCCAGCAGCCCGGGACTAGCGGGAGCCCCGAACACCGGGGAGCTGTTTTTT.

The chain combines TRBV5-4 with TRBJ2-5; TRBD2 agrees at 11 bases. The trim removed 4 bases at V and 0 bases at J, leaving 2 bases unmatched. The CDR3 length is 15 residues. CDR1 is SGHNT and CDR2 is YYREEE in the germline V gene (reference sequence). CDR3 nucleotide sequence: TGTGCCAGCAGCCCGACTAGCGGGGACCAAGAGACCCAGTACTTC. The encoded protein is CASSPTSGDQETQYF.

This chain connects TRBV19 to TRBJ1-1; maybe TRBD1 (5 bases). The V end was cut by 4 bases, the J end by 4 bases, with 13 bases between. The CDR3 has 14 amino acids. Looked up from germline, CDR1 is LNHDA and CDR2 is SQIVND (reference sequence). The CDR3, as DNA: TGTGCCAGTAGTAAAATAGCGGGGGGCACTGAAGCTTTCTTT. Protein: CASSKIAGGTEAFF.

The genes are TRBV29-1 and TRBJ2-7; 10 bases line up with TRBD2. The CDR3 sequence is 13 residues long. V lost 4 bases, J lost 6 bases, and 6 bases stayed unmatched. Germline V lookup: CDR1 SQVTM, CDR2 ANQGSEA. DNA of the CDR3: TGCAGCGTTGGGCTAGCGGGAGTAGGCGAGCAGTACTTC. It translates to CSVGLAGVGEQYF.